Listed below are T cell receptor beta chains from one sample, sequenced in a study of CD4+ T cells in melanoma. The data were produced by immunoSEQ multiplex PCR, yet TCRdb's version contains in-frame clones alone and is incomplete. The table shows fewer than 150,000 clones, with 92% occurring only once. These receptors originate from a human donor with melanoma. The CDR3 runs from the conserved cysteine through the conserved F or W.

CDR3aa,v_gene,j_gene,len
CASSFSRGQPNEKLFF,TRBV4-1,TRBJ1-4,16
CASSSRVIQVWEQYF,TRBV7-4,TRBJ2-7,15
CASSYGRRADTEAFF,TRBV6-5,TRBJ1-1,15
CASSNRLAGAGKTQYF,TRBV4-2,TRBJ2-5,16
CASSATDTKNIQYF,TRBV4-2,TRBJ2-4,14
CASDGGSSYEQYF,TRBV11-2,TRBJ2-7,13
CASVEVANYGYTF,TRBV6-1,TRBJ1-2,13
CASSQFRDRHNTEAFF,TRBV23-1,TRBJ1-1,16
CASSTPTGIFSPLHF,TRBV5-6,TRBJ1-6,15
CASSHRDRFNEKLFF,TRBV14,TRBJ1-4,15
CASSYSQGGRTEAFF,TRBV6-5,TRBJ1-1,15
CASSTVSANTEAFF,TRBV5-1,TRBJ1-1,14
CASSLGQWGGEQYF,TRBV5-1,TRBJ2-7,14
CAISGQGSNQPQHF,TRBV10-3,TRBJ1-5,14
CAWAARRIHEQYF,TRBV30,TRBJ2-7,13
CASSLGKGLQETQYF,TRBV5-6,TRBJ2-5,15
CASSHILGQGQFF,TRBV11-2,TRBJ2-1,13
CAISEPDRGRPGELFF,TRBV10-3,TRBJ2-2,16
CASSPPLGGYTF,TRBV18,TRBJ1-2,12
CASSGMLPGTSGGTQLTLVTQYF,TRBV2,TRBJ2-5,23
CASRRPDHYGYTF,TRBV19,TRBJ1-2,13
CASSLGTQYQETQYF,TRBV5-6,TRBJ2-5,15
CASSQGLRTEVSTEAFF,TRBV4-2,TRBJ1-1,17
CASSPQGYEQYF,TRBV6-1,TRBJ2-7,12
CASSPSHPGQGPSPLHF,TRBV18,TRBJ1-6,17
CASSPGDNYGYTF,TRBV18,TRBJ1-2,13
CASSGTGTSNYGYTF,TRBV2,TRBJ1-2,15
CASSLVSSPLHF,TRBV27,TRBJ1-6,12
CASSLSTTEAFF,TRBV7-8,TRBJ1-1,12
CASGDYNEQFF,TRBV7-3,TRBJ2-1,11
CASSETSGGTNTGELFF,TRBV10-2,TRBJ2-2,17
CASSPAQGNEQYF,TRBV18,TRBJ2-7,13
CASTNPGQGGYGYTF,TRBV5-1,TRBJ1-2,15
CASSLNPYNEQFF,TRBV7-3,TRBJ2-1,13
CASSLGHRAYEQYF,TRBV13,.,14
CASSHPGGGWGEQFF,TRBV5-1,TRBJ2-1,15
CATSSTGPSTF,TRBV15,TRBJ1-2,11
CASSLVEGISGANVLTF,TRBV7-6,TRBJ2-6,17
CASSSNSGPQYF,TRBV7-8,TRBJ2-5,12
CASSGHEGAPPIYNEQFF,TRBV11-2,TRBJ2-1,18
CASSLNSGATEAFF,TRBV7-9,TRBJ1-1,14
CAVKTGTGYTDTQYF,TRBV19,TRBJ2-3,15